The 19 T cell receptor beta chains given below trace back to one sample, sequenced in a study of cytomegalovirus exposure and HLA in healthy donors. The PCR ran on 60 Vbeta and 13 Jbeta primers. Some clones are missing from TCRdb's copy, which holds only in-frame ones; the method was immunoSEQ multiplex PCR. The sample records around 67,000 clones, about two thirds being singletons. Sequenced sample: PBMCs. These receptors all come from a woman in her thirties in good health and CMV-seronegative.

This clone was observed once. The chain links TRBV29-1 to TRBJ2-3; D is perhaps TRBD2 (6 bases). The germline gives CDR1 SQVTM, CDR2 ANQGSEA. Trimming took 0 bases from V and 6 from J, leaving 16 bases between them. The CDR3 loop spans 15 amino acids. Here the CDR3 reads CSVEDRRGGGDTQYF. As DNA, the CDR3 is TGCAGCGTTGAAGATCGGCGGGGAGGAGGGGATACGCAGTATTTT.

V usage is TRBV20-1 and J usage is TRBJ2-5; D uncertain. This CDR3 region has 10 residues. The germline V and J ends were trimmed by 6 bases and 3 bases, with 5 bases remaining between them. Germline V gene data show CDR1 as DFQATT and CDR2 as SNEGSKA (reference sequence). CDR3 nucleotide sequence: TGCAGTGCCCCAGAAGAGACCCAGTACTTC. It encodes CSAPEETQYF.

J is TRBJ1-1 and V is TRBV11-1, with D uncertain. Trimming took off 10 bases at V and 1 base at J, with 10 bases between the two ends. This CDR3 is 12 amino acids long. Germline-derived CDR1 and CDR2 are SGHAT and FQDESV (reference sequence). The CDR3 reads CAIRRENTEAFF. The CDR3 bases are TGTGCCATCCGGAGGGAGAACACTGAAGCTTTCTTT.

CDR3 nucleotides: TGTGCCAGCAGCTTACCCAGGGGAGACGGGGAGACCCAGTACTTC. This encodes CASSLPRGDGETQYF. The V and J genes are TRBV7-9 and TRBJ2-5, with a weak D call TRBD1 (6 bases). The CDR3 loop spans 15 amino acids. V shed 2 bases and J shed 5 bases, with 15 bases lying between them. The V gene's germline CDR1 is SEHNR and CDR2 FQNEAQ (reference sequence). The complete variable domain, with remaining parts taken from reference TRBV7-9 and TRBJ2-5, reads DTGVSQNPRHKITKRGQNVTFRCDPISEHNRLYWYRQTLGQGPEFLTYFQNEAQLEKSRLLSDRFSAERPKGSFSTLEIQRTEQGDSAMYLCASSLPRGDGETQYFGPGTRLLVL.

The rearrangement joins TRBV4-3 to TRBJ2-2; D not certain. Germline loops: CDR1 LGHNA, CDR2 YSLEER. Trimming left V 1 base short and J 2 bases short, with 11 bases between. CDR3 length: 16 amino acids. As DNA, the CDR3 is TGCGCCAGCAGCCAAGGGTTTCAGATTAACACCGGGGAGCTGTTTTTT. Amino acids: CASSQGFQINTGELFF.

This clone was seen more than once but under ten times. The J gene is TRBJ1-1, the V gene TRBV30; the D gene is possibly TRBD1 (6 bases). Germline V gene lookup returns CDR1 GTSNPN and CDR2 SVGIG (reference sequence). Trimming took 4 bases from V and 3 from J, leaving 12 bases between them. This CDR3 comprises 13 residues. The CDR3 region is CAWKIGGDTEAFF. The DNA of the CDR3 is TGTGCCTGGAAAATAGGGGGAGACACTGAAGCTTTCTTT.

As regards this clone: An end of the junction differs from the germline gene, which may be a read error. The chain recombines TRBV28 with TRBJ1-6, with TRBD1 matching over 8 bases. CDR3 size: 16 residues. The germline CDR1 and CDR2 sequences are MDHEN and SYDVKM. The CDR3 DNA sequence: TGTGCCAGCAGTGGACAGGGAAGCTCCTATAATTCCCCCCGCCACTTT. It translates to CASSGQGSSYNSPRHF.

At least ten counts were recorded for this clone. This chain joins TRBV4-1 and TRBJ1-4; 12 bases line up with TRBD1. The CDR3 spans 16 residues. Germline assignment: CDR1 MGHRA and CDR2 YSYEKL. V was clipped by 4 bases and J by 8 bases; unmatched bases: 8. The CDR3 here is CASSRGGGQGAEKLFF. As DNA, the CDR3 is TGCGCCAGCAGCCGGGGCGGGGGACAGGGGGCGGAAAAACTGTTTTTT.

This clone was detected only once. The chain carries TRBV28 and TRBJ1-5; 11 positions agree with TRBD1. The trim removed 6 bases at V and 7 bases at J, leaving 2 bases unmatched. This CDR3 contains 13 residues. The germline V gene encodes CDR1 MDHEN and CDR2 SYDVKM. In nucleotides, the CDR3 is TGTGCCAGCAGCCGGGACAGGGGGCAGCCCCAGCATTTT. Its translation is CASSRDRGQPQHF. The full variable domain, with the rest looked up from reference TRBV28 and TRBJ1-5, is DVKVTQSSRYLVKRTGEKVFLECVQDMDHENMFWYRQDPGLGLRLIYFSYDVKMKEKGDIPEGYSVSREKKERFSLILESASTNQTSMYLCASSRDRGQPQHFGDGTRLSIL.

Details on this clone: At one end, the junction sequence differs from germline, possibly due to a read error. The CDR3 DNA is TGCGCCAGCAGCCAAGAGGTACAGGGGAACACTGAAGCTTTCTTT. Translation: CASSQEVQGNTEAFF. The rearrangement uses TRBV5-8 and TRBJ1-1; tentatively, D is TRBD1 (6 bases). Germline CDR1 SGHTS, CDR2 YDEGEE. CDR3 length: 15 residues.

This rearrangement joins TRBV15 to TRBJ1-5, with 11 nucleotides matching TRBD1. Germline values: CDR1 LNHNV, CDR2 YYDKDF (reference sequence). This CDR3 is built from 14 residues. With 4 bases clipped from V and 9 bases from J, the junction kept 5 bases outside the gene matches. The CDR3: CATSKGQGALPQHF. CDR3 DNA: TGTGCCACCAGCAAAGGACAGGGGGCCTTGCCCCAGCATTTT.

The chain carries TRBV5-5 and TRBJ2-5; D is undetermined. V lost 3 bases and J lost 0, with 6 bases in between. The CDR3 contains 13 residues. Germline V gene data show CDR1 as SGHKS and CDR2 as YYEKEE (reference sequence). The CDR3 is CASSYEDQETQYF. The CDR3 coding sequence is TGTGCCAGCAGCTATGAGGACCAAGAGACCCAGTACTTC.

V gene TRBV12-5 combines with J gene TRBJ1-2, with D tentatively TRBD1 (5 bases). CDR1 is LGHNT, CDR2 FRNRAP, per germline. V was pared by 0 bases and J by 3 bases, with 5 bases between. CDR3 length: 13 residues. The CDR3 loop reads CASGLVTDYGYTF. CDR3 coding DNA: TGTGCTAGTGGTTTGGTGACAGACTATGGCTACACCTTC.

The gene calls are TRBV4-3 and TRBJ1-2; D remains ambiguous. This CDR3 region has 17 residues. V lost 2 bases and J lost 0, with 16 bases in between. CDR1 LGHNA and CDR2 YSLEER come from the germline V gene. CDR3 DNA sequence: TGCGCCAGCAGCCAATACTTCGATGAATCGTCTAACTATGGCTACACCTTC. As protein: CASSQYFDESSNYGYTF.

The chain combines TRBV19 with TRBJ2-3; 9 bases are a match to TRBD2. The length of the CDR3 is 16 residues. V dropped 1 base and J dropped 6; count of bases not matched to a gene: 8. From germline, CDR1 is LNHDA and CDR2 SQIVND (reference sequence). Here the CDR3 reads CASSIGASGVGDTQYF. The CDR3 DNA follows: TGTGCCAGTAGTATAGGGGCTAGCGGGGTGGGGGATACGCAGTATTTT.

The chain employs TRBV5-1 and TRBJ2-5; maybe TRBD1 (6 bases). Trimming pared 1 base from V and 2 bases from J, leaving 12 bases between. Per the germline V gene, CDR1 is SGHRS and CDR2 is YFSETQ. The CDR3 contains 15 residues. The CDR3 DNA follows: TGCGCCAGCAGCTTGCAGGGACACCTTCAAGAGACCCAGTACTTC. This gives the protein CASSLQGHLQETQYF.

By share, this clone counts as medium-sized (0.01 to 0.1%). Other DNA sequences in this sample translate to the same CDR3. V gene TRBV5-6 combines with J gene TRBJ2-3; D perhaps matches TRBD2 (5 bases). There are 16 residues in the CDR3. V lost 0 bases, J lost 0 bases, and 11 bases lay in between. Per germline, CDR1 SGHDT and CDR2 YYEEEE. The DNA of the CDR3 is TGTGCCAGCAGCTTGGCGGCGCGGGTGAGCACAGATACGCAGTATTTT. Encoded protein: CASSLAARVSTDTQYF.

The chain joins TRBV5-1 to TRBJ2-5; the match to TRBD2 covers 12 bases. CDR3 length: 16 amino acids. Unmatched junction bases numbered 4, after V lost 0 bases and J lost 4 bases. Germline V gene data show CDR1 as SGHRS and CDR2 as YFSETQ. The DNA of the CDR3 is TGCGCCAGCAGCTTGGATCTAGCGGGGGGGGGAGAGACCCAGTACTTC. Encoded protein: CASSLDLAGGGETQYF.

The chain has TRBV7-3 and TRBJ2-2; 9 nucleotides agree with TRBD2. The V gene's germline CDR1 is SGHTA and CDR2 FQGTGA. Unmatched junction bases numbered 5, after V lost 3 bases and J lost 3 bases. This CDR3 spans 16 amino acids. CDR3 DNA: TGTGCCAGCAGCTTCTCGCGGGGGGGCGACACCGGGGAGCTGTTTTTT. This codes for CASSFSRGGDTGELFF. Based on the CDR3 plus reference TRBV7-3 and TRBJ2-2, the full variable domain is GAGVSQTPSNKVTEKGKYVELRCDPISGHTALYWYRQSLGQGPEFLIYFQGTGAADDSGLPNDRFFAVRPEGSVSTLKIQRTERGDSAVYLCASSFSRGGDTGELFFGEGSRLTVL.